These 18 T cell receptor beta chains were sequenced from one sample in a study of radiation and T cells in renal cell carcinoma. Sequencing was performed with immunoSEQ multiplex PCR; in TCRdb, only in-frame clones are kept and a portion is missing. Among 100,000 to 150,000 clones listed, about 81% were seen once. Stated time point: blood 2 weeks post-SBRT. The treatment: 15 Gy SBRT to primary tumor, nephrectomy 4 weeks later. Material: blood, obtained from a patient whose treatment included radiotherapy and nephrectomy. Receptors were obtained from a woman aged 55-75 years with renal cell carcinoma.

This chain connects TRBV6-5 to TRBJ1-4; D is ambiguous. Trimming pared 8 bases from V and 0 bases from J, leaving 10 bases between. This CDR3 contains 14 residues. The germline V gene has CDR1 MNHEY and CDR2 SVGAGI. The CDR3 nucleotides are TGTGCCAGCCGAGGACGGCCAACTAATGAAAAACTGTTTTTT. It yields the protein CASRGRPTNEKLFF.

CDR3 region: CASSPRQGTNEKLFF. The CDR3 DNA follows: TGTGCCAGTAGTCCCCGACAGGGTACTAATGAAAAACTGTTTTTT. This chain joins TRBV19 and TRBJ1-4; the match to TRBD1 covers 7 bases. V lost 5 bases, J lost 2 bases, and 5 bases stayed unmatched. The CDR3 contains 15 residues. The germline V gene encodes CDR1 LNHDA and CDR2 SQIVND (reference sequence).

The chain couples TRBV6-5 to TRBJ1-4; the D gene is possibly TRBD1 (6 bases). CDR3 length: 15 residues. V was cut by 0 bases and J by 4 bases, with 9 bases left in between. Germline loops: CDR1 MNHEY, CDR2 SVGAGI. The CDR3 region has the DNA TGTGCCAGCAGTTACTCCGTAGGGGGTAATGAAAAACTGTTTTTT. This encodes CASSYSVGGNEKLFF.

The rearrangement links TRBV4-2 to TRBJ1-5, with 8 bases aligning to TRBD1. CDR3 length equals 15 residues. V lost 0 bases, J lost 8 bases, and 6 bases stayed unmatched. Germline V gene data show CDR1 as LGHNA and CDR2 as YNFKEQ. The CDR3 here is CASSQDFAGGEPQHF. In DNA, the CDR3 is TGTGCCAGCAGCCAAGATTTCGCAGGGGGCGAGCCCCAGCATTTT.

The rearrangement uses TRBV6-1 and TRBJ1-2; no reliable D call. The V end was cut by 0 bases, the J end by 4 bases, with 9 bases between. The CDR3 extends over 14 amino acids. The V gene's germline CDR1 is MNHNS and CDR2 SASEGT. The CDR3 bases are TGTGCCAGCAGTGAAGCGCGGAGGCCCTATGGCTACACCTTC. Residues: CASSEARRPYGYTF.

CDR3 DNA sequence: TGTGCCAGCAGTTACTCGCCAGGGGGAGATGAGCAGTTCTTC. This encodes CASSYSPGGDEQFF. The chain recombines TRBV6-6 with TRBJ2-1; TRBD1 aligns across 7 bases. The CDR3 consists of 14 residues. Germline CDR1 and CDR2: MNHNY and SVGAGI (reference sequence). Trimming at V came to 0 bases and at J to 8 bases, leaving 4 bases not matched to a gene.

The V call is TRBV6-1, the J call TRBJ2-2; no clear D. Germline values: CDR1 MNHNS, CDR2 SASEGT. V was shortened by 2 bases and J by 1 base, with 8 bases between the two germline ends. The CDR3 length is 15 residues. This CDR3 is CASSEWVRNTGELFF. The CDR3 DNA reads as TGTGCCAGCAGTGAATGGGTGCGGAACACCGGGGAGCTGTTTTTT.

This clone was counted a single time. V gene TRBV18 combines with J gene TRBJ2-1; the match to TRBD1 covers 10 bases. V shed 3 bases and J 8 bases; nucleotides not matched to a gene: 7. CDR1 and CDR2 from the germline V gene are KGHSH and LQKENI. The CDR3 sequence is 15 residues long. The CDR3 nucleotides are TGTGCCAGCTCACCGGGACAGGGGAAATGGGATGAGCAGTTCTTC. It codes for CASSPGQGKWDEQFF.

The chain links TRBV9 to TRBJ1-1; unclear D gene. Germline V gene data show CDR1 as SGDLS and CDR2 as YYNGEE. V was trimmed by 0 bases and J by 7 bases, leaving 10 bases between them. The CDR3 has 13 residues. In DNA form, the CDR3 reads TGTGCCAGCAGCGTAGTGGTTCTGGGTGAAGCTTTCTTT. This gives the protein CASSVVVLGEAFF.

The chain links TRBV6-1 to TRBJ1-2, with 12 bases aligning to TRBD1. The V gene end was trimmed by 3 bases and the J gene end by 7 bases; junction bases not matched to a gene: 6. The CDR3 is 15 amino acids. Germline V gene lookup returns CDR1 MNHNS and CDR2 SASEGT. The DNA of the CDR3 is TGTGCCAGCAGTGAGGGGACAGGGGGCATAGGTGGCTACACCTTC. Translation gives CASSEGTGGIGGYTF.

The chain links TRBV7-8 to TRBJ2-7; TRBD2 aligns across 13 bases. The junction had 12 bases not matched to a gene; V was cut back by 1 base and J by 0 bases. This CDR3 is 20 amino acids long. The V gene's germline CDR1 is SGHVS and CDR2 FQNEAQ. This CDR3 is CASSLEGPGLAGHFSYEQYF. DNA for the CDR3: TGTGCCAGCAGCTTAGAGGGCCCGGGACTAGCGGGACACTTCTCCTACGAGCAGTACTTC.

As DNA, the CDR3 is TGCGCCAGCAGTCTCAGACCGGGACACTCCAAAGGGGACACTGAAGCTTTCTTT. Its protein is CASSLRPGHSKGDTEAFF. The J gene is TRBJ1-1, the V gene TRBV5-1; tentatively, D is TRBD1 (6 bases). The V gene lost 5 bases and the J gene lost 3 bases, with 26 bases spanning the gap. The germline V gene has CDR1 SGHRS and CDR2 YFSETQ. The CDR3 consists of 18 residues.

The rearrangement links TRBV7-9 to TRBJ2-1, with TRBD2 matching 8 bases. Germline V gene lookup returns CDR1 SEHNR and CDR2 FQNEAQ (reference sequence). This CDR3 comprises 16 residues. V dropped 1 base and J dropped 7; count of bases not matched to a gene: 9. The CDR3 DNA is TGTGCCAGCAGCTTAGAGGGAGGACTAGCAGGGAATGAGCAGTTCTTC. Protein sequence: CASSLEGGLAGNEQFF. Full variable domain (remainder filled in from reference TRBV7-9 and TRBJ2-1): DTGVSQNPRHKITKRGQNVTFRCDPISEHNRLYWYRQTLGQGPEFLTYFQNEAQLEKSRLLSDRFSAERPKGSFSTLEIQRTEQGDSAMYLCASSLEGGLAGNEQFFGPGTRLTVL.

The chain recombines TRBV18 with TRBJ1-2; the match to TRBD1 covers 10 bases. V was clipped by 3 bases and J by 7 bases; unmatched bases: 8. The CDR3 is 15 residues long. Germline-derived CDR1 and CDR2 are KGHSH and LQKENI. The CDR3 DNA reads TGTGCCAGCTCACCGGCGGGACAGGGGATGTCTGGCTACACCTTC. Protein sequence: CASSPAGQGMSGYTF.

V usage is TRBV6-5 and J usage is TRBJ2-5; the D gene is possibly TRBD1 (5 bases). With the DNA end fitting TRBJ2-7 better, the J assignment may be wrong. This CDR3 comprises 14 residues. Germline V gene lookup returns CDR1 MNHEY and CDR2 SVGAGI. In DNA, the CDR3 is TGTGCCGAACACAGGCCACCTTCGCCCTACGAGCAGTACTTC. It translates to CAEHRPPSPYEQYF.

V gene TRBV5-1 combines with J gene TRBJ1-1; 7 nucleotides line up with TRBD1. Germline V gene data show CDR1 as SGHRS and CDR2 as YFSETQ. Germline trimming cut 2 bases from V and 2 bases from J; bases unmatched to any gene: 15. There are 18 residues in the CDR3. The CDR3 DNA follows: TGCGCCAGCAGCTTATTTCTTCTCTCCGGGACAGCAAACACTGAAGCTTTCTTT. It encodes CASSLFLLSGTANTEAFF.

The V call is TRBV28, the J call TRBJ1-2; 9 nucleotides match TRBD1. Looked up from germline, CDR1 is MDHEN and CDR2 is SYDVKM. The junction had 5 bases not matched to a gene; V was cut back by 4 bases and J by 5 bases. The CDR3 has 14 residues. CDR3 loop: CASSYGQGRYGYTF. As DNA, the CDR3 is TGTGCCAGCAGTTACGGACAGGGGCGGTATGGCTACACCTTC.

The chain links TRBV15 to TRBJ2-5, with 8 bases identical to TRBD1. Germline trimming cut 4 bases from V and 4 bases from J; bases unmatched to any gene: 5. The CDR3 contains 14 residues. Germline V lookup: CDR1 LNHNV, CDR2 YYDKDF (reference sequence). DNA of the CDR3: TGTGCCACCAGCAAAGGACAGGGCCTAGAGACCCAGTACTTC. It specifies CATSKGQGLETQYF. Full variable domain (rest looked up from reference TRBV15 and TRBJ2-5): DAMVIQNPRYQVTQFGKPVTLSCSQTLNHNVMYWYQQKSSQAPKLLFHYYDKDFNNEADTPDNFQSRRPNTSFCFLDIRSPGLGDTAMYLCATSKGQGLETQYFGPGTRLLVL.